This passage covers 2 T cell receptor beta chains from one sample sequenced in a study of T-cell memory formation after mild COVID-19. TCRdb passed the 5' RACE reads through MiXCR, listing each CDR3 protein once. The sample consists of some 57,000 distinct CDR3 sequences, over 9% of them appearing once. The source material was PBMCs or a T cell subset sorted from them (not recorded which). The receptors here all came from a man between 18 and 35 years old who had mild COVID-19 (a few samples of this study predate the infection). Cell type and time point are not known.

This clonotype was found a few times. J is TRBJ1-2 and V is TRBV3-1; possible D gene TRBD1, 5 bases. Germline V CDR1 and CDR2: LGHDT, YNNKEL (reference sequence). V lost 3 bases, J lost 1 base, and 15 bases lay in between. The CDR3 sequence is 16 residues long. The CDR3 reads CASSQVRGSGNYGYTF. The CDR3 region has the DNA TGTGCCAGCAGCCAGGTCCGGGGGTCGGGTAACTATGGCTACACCTTC. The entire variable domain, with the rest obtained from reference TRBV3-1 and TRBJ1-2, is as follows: DTAVSQTPKYLVTQMGNDKSIKCEQNLGHDTMYWYKQDSKKFLKIMFSYNNKELIINETVPNRFSPKSPDKAHLNLHINSLELGDSAVYFCASSQVRGSGNYGYTFGSGTRLTVV.

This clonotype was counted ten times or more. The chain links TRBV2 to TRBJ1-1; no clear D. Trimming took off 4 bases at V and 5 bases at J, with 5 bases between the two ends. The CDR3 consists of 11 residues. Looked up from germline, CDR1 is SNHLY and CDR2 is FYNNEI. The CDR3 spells CASSVGTEAFF. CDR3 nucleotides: TGTGCCAGCAGTGTTGGGACTGAAGCTTTCTTT.